Below are 6 T cell receptor beta chains sequenced from a single sample in a study of T cell responses to AZD1222 COVID-19 vaccine. Only in-frame clones appear in the TCRdb table, and some are missing; sequencing was by immunoSEQ multiplex PCR. The data hold 100,000 to 150,000 clones, with less than 95% observed a single time. The sample here was peripheral blood, taken on day 0 of MenACWY control vaccination. These receptors were collected from an adult in good health.

The chain combines TRBV2 with TRBJ2-1; 12 bases are a match to TRBD2. The CDR3 runs to 18 residues. The germline V gene encodes CDR1 SNHLY and CDR2 FYNNEI. V dropped 5 bases and J dropped 0; count of bases not matched to a gene: 8. In DNA form, the CDR3 reads TGTGCCAGCAGTACACGGACTAGCGGGAAAGTCTCCTACAATGAGCAGTTCTTC. Its protein product is CASSTRTSGKVSYNEQFF. Complete variable domain (other parts from reference TRBV2 and TRBJ2-1): EPEVTQTPSHQVTQMGQEVILRCVPISNHLYFYWYRQILGQKVEFLVSFYNNEISEKSEIFDDQFSVERPDGSNFTLKIRSTKLEDSAMYFCASSTRTSGKVSYNEQFFGPGTRLTVL.

The rearrangement uses TRBV7-5 and TRBJ1-6; the table names TRBD1, a call not compared with the DNA. TRBV7-5 is given as a pseudogene. This CDR3 region has 14 residues. CDR3 in DNA: TGTGTCAGAAGCTTAGGCCAGGGATATTCACCCCTCCACTTT. It encodes CVRSLGQGYSPLHF.

The J gene is TRBJ1-1, the V gene TRBV19; TRBD1 is a possible D gene (5 bases). Trimming cost V 4 bases and J 0 bases, with 9 bases left between them. Germline lookup yields CDR1 LNHDA and CDR2 SQIVND (reference sequence). The CDR3 covers 14 residues. In nucleotides, the CDR3 is TGTGCCAGTAGTACCGGGACGGTGAACACTGAAGCTTTCTTT. This encodes CASSTGTVNTEAFF.

The gene calls are TRBV6-1 and TRBJ2-3, with 14 bases fitting TRBD2. Germline CDR1 MNHNS, CDR2 SASEGT. Trimming cost V 3 bases and J 1 base; bases outside gene matches: 9. There are 19 residues in the CDR3. Here the CDR3 reads CASSDSTSGRADGTDTQYF. CDR3 in DNA: TGTGCCAGCAGTGATTCGACTAGCGGGAGGGCCGACGGCACAGATACGCAGTATTTT.

This clone was observed a handful of times. This CDR3 is CASMSGVLQPQHF. CDR3 bases: TGTGCCAGCATGTCGGGGGTACTTCAGCCCCAGCATTTT. The chain carries TRBV28 and TRBJ1-5; D may be TRBD1 (5 bases). Germline V gene data show CDR1 as MDHEN and CDR2 as SYDVKM. Trimming pared 7 bases from V and 6 bases from J, leaving 13 bases between. This CDR3 has 13 amino acids. The variable domain in full, with the rest retrieved from reference TRBV28 and TRBJ1-5, is DVKVTQSSRYLVKRTGEKVFLECVQDMDHENMFWYRQDPGLGLRLIYFSYDVKMKEKGDIPEGYSVSREKKERFSLILESASTNQTSMYLCASMSGVLQPQHFGDGTRLSIL.

In this sample, this clone turned up once. The germline gene is not matched at one end of the junction; a read error may be the cause. V and J are TRBV30 and TRBJ1-2; TRBD1 is a possible D gene (5 bases). The germline gives CDR1 GTSNPN, CDR2 SVGIG (reference sequence). The CDR3 is made up of 12 amino acids. The CDR3 here is CAWSVGDYGYTF. The CDR3 nucleotides read TGTGCCTGGAGTGTAGGGGACTACGGCTACACCTTC.